This TCR beta chain was recorded in a study of sequential checkpoint blockade in melanoma. Study background: First-line arms were nivolumab then ipilimumab, or the reverse, randomized 1:1. Around 21 patients had matched tumor biopsies before treatment and at week 13 after nivolumab or ipilimumab alone. DNA from 95 or so pretreatment tumor samples underwent TCRβ immunosequencing.

TCRdb keeps only in-frame clones here, not all; method: immunoSEQ multiplex PCR. The sample lists about 13,000 clones, 25% to 30% occurring once. Trimming shortened V by 0 bases and J by 5 bases, and 13 bases separated the two germline ends. There are 15 residues in the CDR3. Germline loops: CDR1 MGHRA, CDR2 YSYEKL. This clone was found a few times. Treatment: randomized to nivolumab then ipilimumab (arm A) or the reverse (arm B). This chain joins TRBV4-1 and TRBJ2-5; TRBD1 might be the D (7 bases). The TCR sequence derives from a human donor with melanoma. The sample here was tumor tissue (inferred from file names), taken from a patient given nivolumab and ipilimumab in sequence. This CDR3 reads CASSQDLAGGETQYF. DNA of the CDR3: TGCGCCAGCAGCCAAGATCTGGCAGGGGGGGAGACCCAGTACTTC.